This T cell receptor (beta chain) came from a study of Ad26.COV2.S vaccination and SARS-CoV-2 variants. Overall study context: Each vaccinee took Ad26.COV2.S intramuscularly, once or twice 56 days apart. General study results and limits: Vaccine and placebo recipients had similar non-spike TCR breadth.

This clone was seen only once. Antigen: not known. The V end was cut by 5 bases, the J end by 5 bases, with 9 bases between. CDR3 length: 11 amino acids. Germline CDR1 DFQATT, CDR2 SNEGSKA (reference sequence). Clones were read by immunoSEQ multiplex PCR, and TCRdb kept only the in-frame ones, dropping some. The sample holds some 480,000 clones; approximately 90% are singletons and the top ten take 9.5% to 15%. As to treatment: over 15 received Ad26.COV2.S at low or high dose, single or two shots; 5 received placebo; per-sample allocation not given. Sampling took place 63 days after the first vaccine or placebo injection. Aged 18-55 years, donor was enrolled in Boston at some point between 2019 and 2021. Vaccination employed an Ad26 vector expressing the Wuhan-strain SARS-CoV-2 spike.

This chain links TRBV20-1 with TRBJ2-5; D gene unclear. This sequence was found in a person aged 18 to 65 who received the Ad26.COV2.S COVID-19 vaccine or a placebo. The sequenced sample was peripheral blood, obtained in a trial of Ad26.COV2.S vaccine versus placebo. The CDR3 bases are TGCAGTGCTGGCCATCTGGAGACCCAGTACTTC. It translates to CSAGHLETQYF.